A selection of T cell receptor beta chains follows, all from one sample in a study of shared clonotypes between healthy human individuals. Only in-frame clones appear in the TCRdb table, and some are missing; sequencing was by immunoSEQ multiplex PCR. The repertoire holds about 580,000 clones, with roughly 98% as singletons. The sample consisted of naive CD8+ T cells sorted from blood. The receptor set was obtained from a man younger than 40 in good health. Both conserved end residues are part of each CDR3.

j_call: TRBJ2-1; v_call: TRBV25-1; cdr3_aa: CASSEMGLPEFF
j_call: TRBJ2-5; v_call: TRBV7-9; cdr3_aa: CASSLGEVVETQYF
j_call: TRBJ1-2; v_call: TRBV5-8; cdr3_aa: CASSLGDYGYTF
j_call: TRBJ2-2; v_call: TRBV5-5; cdr3_aa: CASLGTGAGELFF
j_call: TRBJ1-1; v_call: TRBV18; cdr3_aa: CASSDGGRGLPEAFF
j_call: TRBJ2-7; v_call: TRBV7-6; cdr3_aa: CASSIGLAAYEQYF
j_call: TRBJ2-1; v_call: TRBV15; cdr3_aa: CATSSRTSGPMSSYNEQFF
j_call: TRBJ1-1; v_call: TRBV5-5; cdr3_aa: CASSTDLGNTEAFF
j_call: TRBJ2-7; v_call: TRBV6-1; cdr3_aa: CASSEAGGSPSHEQYF
j_call: TRBJ2-1; v_call: TRBV29-1; cdr3_aa: CSGRAYNEQFF
j_call: TRBJ2-1; v_call: TRBV27; cdr3_aa: CASFSGGEQFF
j_call: TRBJ2-7; v_call: TRBV18; cdr3_aa: CASSPPRGAGPYEQYF
j_call: TRBJ2-7; v_call: TRBV27; cdr3_aa: CASSLKDRGYEQYF
j_call: TRBJ2-7; v_call: TRBV15; cdr3_aa: CATSTSLGGTPYEQYF
j_call: TRBJ2-7; v_call: TRBV11-2; cdr3_aa: CASSLAVRKQYF
j_call: TRBJ2-7; v_call: TRBV21-1; cdr3_aa: CASSKVGGQHLGEQYF
j_call: TRBJ1-3; v_call: TRBV4-3; cdr3_aa: CASSPARGGTGNTIYF
j_call: TRBJ2-7; v_call: TRBV15; cdr3_aa: CATSILRDLTYEQYF
j_call: TRBJ2-7; v_call: TRBV7-9; cdr3_aa: CASSVGQAVGEQYF
j_call: TRBJ2-1; v_call: TRBV10-3; cdr3_aa: CATRGLQGYSGRGDEQFF
j_call: TRBJ2-3; v_call: TRBV11-2; cdr3_aa: CASSTWLDTQYF
j_call: TRBJ2-7; v_call: TRBV28; cdr3_aa: CASSRSIGISEQYF
j_call: TRBJ1-1; v_call: TRBV18; cdr3_aa: CASEAPTGLNTEAFF